This TCR beta chain was recorded in a study of cytomegalovirus exposure and HLA in healthy donors. CDR3 length equals 15 residues. The germline V and J ends were trimmed by 0 bases and 7 bases, with 13 bases remaining between them. Germline lookup yields CDR1 SEHNR and CDR2 FQNEAQ (reference sequence). Study-wide points: Across all donors, roughly uniform sequencing depth was an assumption of the presence/absence analyses. The authors later found HLA-associated TCR beta chains more clonally expanded than equally common others. The classifier reportedly diagnosed cytomegalovirus status with high specificity and sensitivity. TCR beta V segments were, for the most part, productive about 87% or about 30% of the time in an earlier analysis.

Primers: 60 Vbeta forward and 13 Jbeta reverse. Produced via immunoSEQ multiplex PCR; TCRdb's table is partial and in-frame only. The sample yields 85,000 to 130,000 clones, just over 70% seen once. Note on this clone: Its cognate antigen is unknown.

The TCR sequence derives from a boy aged 5 to 17 in good health and CMV-seronegative. V is TRBV7-9 and J is TRBJ1-5; maybe TRBD1 (5 bases). Sequencing input: PBMCs. The chain's CDR3 is CASSLAGRGEQPQHF. The DNA for the CDR3 is TGTGCCAGCAGCTTAGCGGGCCGGGGGGAACAGCCCCAGCATTTT.